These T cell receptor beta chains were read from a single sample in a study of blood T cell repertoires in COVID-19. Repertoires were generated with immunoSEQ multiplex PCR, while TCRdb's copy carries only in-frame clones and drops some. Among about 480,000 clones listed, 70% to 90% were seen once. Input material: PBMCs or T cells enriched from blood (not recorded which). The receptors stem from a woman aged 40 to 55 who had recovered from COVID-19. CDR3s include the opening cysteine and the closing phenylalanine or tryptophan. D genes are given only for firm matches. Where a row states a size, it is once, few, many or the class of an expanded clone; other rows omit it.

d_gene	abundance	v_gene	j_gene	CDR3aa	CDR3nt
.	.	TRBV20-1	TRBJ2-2	CSASSGGRGTGELFF	TGCAGTGCTAGTTCTGGGGGGAGAGGCACCGGGGAGCTGTTTTTT
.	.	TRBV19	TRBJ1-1	CASSTTGLNTEAFF	TGTGCCAGTAGTACCACCGGTTTGAACACTGAAGCTTTCTTT
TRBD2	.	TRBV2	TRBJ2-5	CASSNLAGLETQYF	TGTGCCAGCAGCAACCTAGCGGGATTAGAGACCCAGTACTTC
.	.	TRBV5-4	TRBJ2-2	CASSFNPGELFF	TGTGCCAGCAGCTTCAATCCCGGGGAGCTGTTTTTT
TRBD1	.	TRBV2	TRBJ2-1	CASSERDRGSKNEQFF	TGTGCCAGCAGTGAACGGGACAGGGGATCGAAGAATGAGCAGTTCTTC
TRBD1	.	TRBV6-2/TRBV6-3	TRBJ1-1	CASSGRQGIVGSQVAFF	TGTGCCAGCAGTGGCCGACAGGGGATCGTTGGAAGCCAAGTAGCTTTCTTT
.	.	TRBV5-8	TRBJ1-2	CASSLGGRNYGYTF	TGTGCCAGCAGCTTGGGGGGCCGCAACTATGGCTACACCTTC
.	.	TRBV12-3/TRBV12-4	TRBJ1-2	CASSLSAGNGYTF	TGTGCCAGCAGTTTATCAGCAGGGAATGGCTACACCTTC
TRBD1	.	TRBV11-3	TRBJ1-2	CASSSGQGNYGYTF	TGTGCCAGCAGCTCCGGACAGGGTAACTATGGCTACACCTTC
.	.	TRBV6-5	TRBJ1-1	CASSYSEQGDTEAFF	TGTGCCAGCAGTTACTCCGAGCAGGGTGACACTGAAGCTTTCTTT
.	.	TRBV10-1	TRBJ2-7	CASSRGPAGEYF	TGCGCCAGCTCCAGGGGGCCCGCGGGGGAGTACTTC
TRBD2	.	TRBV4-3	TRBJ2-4	CASSQDFGGMGSRNIQYF	TGCGCCAGCAGCCAAGATTTCGGGGGGATGGGGTCTCGGAACATTCAGTACTTC
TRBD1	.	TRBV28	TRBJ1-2	CASSLSGQGLYGYTF	TGTGCCAGCAGTTTATCCGGACAGGGCCTCTATGGCTACACCTTC
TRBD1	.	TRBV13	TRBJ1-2	CASSQGGQGSYGYTF	TGTGCCAGCAGCCAGGGGGGACAGGGCAGCTATGGCTACACCTTC
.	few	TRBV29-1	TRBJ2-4	CSVQGSANIQYF	TGCAGCGTTCAGGGTTCAGCAAACATTCAGTACTTC
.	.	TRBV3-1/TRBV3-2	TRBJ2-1	CASSANYARFF	TGTGCCAGCAGCGCTAACTATGCTCGGTTCTTC
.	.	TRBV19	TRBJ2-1	CASLRGSNEQFF	TGTGCCAGTCTACGGGGTTCAAATGAGCAGTTCTTC
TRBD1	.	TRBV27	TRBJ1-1	CASSARQGREAFF	TGTGCCAGCAGTGCCAGACAGGGACGTGAAGCTTTCTTT
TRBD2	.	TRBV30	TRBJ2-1	CAWTSGSPREQFF	TGTGCCTGGACTAGCGGGAGCCCACGCGAGCAGTTCTTC
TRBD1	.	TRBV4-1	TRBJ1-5	CASSQEGDRLNQPQHF	TGCGCCAGCAGCCAAGAGGGGGACAGGCTCAATCAGCCCCAGCATTTT
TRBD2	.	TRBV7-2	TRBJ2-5	CASSSFGGSGETQYF	TGTGCCAGCAGCTCCTTTGGCGGGAGCGGGGAGACCCAGTACTTC
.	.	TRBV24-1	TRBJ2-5	CATSDLHAAERETQYF	TGTGCCACCAGTGATTTGCATGCGGCGGAAAGAGAGACCCAGTACTTC
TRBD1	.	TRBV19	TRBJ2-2	CASSIKGTGITGELFF	TGTGCCAGTAGTATTAAAGGGACAGGGATAACCGGGGAGCTGTTTTTT